These 7 T cell receptor beta chains were all obtained from the same sample, sequenced in a study of CD8+ T cells in alopecia areata. RNA extraction was followed by reverse transcription into cDNA, which acted as the sequencing template. Libraries were prepared by immunoSEQ multiplex PCR; TCRdb keeps only in-frame clonotypes and omits some of them. The sample consists of about 11,000 clones, roughly 56% of them appearing once. The investigators collected lesional scalp punch biopsies and peripheral blood from alopecia areata patients. This material consisted of skin, taken at week 0. The origin of the receptors is a human donor with alopecia areata.

This chain links TRBV5-4 with TRBJ2-1, with D possibly being TRBD2 (6 bases). The CDR3 consists of 14 residues. Germline V gives CDR1 SGHNT, CDR2 YYREEE (reference sequence). V lost 3 bases to trimming and J lost 4 bases, with 11 bases between them. The CDR3 DNA reads TGTGCCAGCAGCTCGGGACTTTTGTACAATGAGCAGTTCTTC. Encoded protein: CASSSGLLYNEQFF.

The J gene is TRBJ1-1, the V gene TRBV11-3; TRBD1 agrees at 7 bases. V dropped 4 bases and J dropped 1; count of bases not matched to a gene: 3. The V gene's germline CDR1 is SGHNT and CDR2 YENEEA. CDR3 length equals 14 residues. CDR3 bases: TGTGCCAGCAGCTCCGGGACAGAGAACACTGAAGCTTTCTTT. It yields the protein CASSSGTENTEAFF.

The chain combines TRBV6-5 with TRBJ2-1, with D perhaps matching TRBD1 (6 bases). Trimming shortened V by 4 bases and J by 5 bases, and 9 bases separated the two germline ends. The CDR3 has 13 residues. Germline V CDR1 and CDR2: MNHEY, SVGAGI. The CDR3, as DNA: TGTGCCAGCAGTTTCAACAGGGACAATGAGCAGTTCTTC. Translated: CASSFNRDNEQFF.

This chain uses TRBV28 with TRBJ2-5, with a weak D call TRBD1 (6 bases). The CDR3 is 13 amino acids. CDR1 is MDHEN and CDR2 is SYDVKM in the germline V gene. V was cut by 3 bases and J by 3 bases, with 8 bases left in between. The CDR3 DNA is TGTGCCAGCAGTTTTGGGGGCAAAGAGACCCAGTACTTC. This gives the protein CASSFGGKETQYF.

V usage is TRBV9 and J usage is TRBJ2-1; D is unresolved. Germline V CDR1 and CDR2: SGDLS, YYNGEE. The CDR3 runs 12 residues. Deletions cut 3 bases from V and 4 bases from J, with 5 bases between. The CDR3 reads CASSANYNEQFF. In nucleotides, the CDR3 is TGTGCCAGCAGCGCCAATTACAATGAGCAGTTCTTC.

The rearrangement uses TRBV5-4 and TRBJ2-1; 7 bases fit TRBD2. This CDR3 has 16 amino acids. In germline, CDR1 is SGHNT, CDR2 YYREEE (reference sequence). J was trimmed by 3 bases and V by 4 bases; bases with no gene match: 10. The CDR3 region is CASSQWGGDFYNEQFF. DNA of the CDR3: TGTGCCAGCAGCCAATGGGGGGGGGATTTCTACAATGAGCAGTTCTTC.

The chain couples TRBV5-6 to TRBJ2-7, with TRBD1 matching over 7 bases. CDR3 length: 10 residues. Trimming removed 8 bases from V and 13 bases from J; junction bases left unmatched: 9. Germline loops: CDR1 SGHDT, CDR2 YYEEEE. The CDR3, as DNA: TGTGCCAGTCGAGGGACAGCCCGCTACTTC. Its translation is CASRGTARYF.